This T cell receptor beta chain was profiled in a study of blood T cells in healthy people across ages. Study-level findings and limits: Roughly linear declines in TCR beta diversity per million T cells occurred with age.

From germline, CDR1 is MNHEY and CDR2 SMNVEV (reference sequence). Between the trimmed V and J ends, which lost 6 bases and 5 bases, there was a span of 22 bases. This CDR3 region has 16 residues. A second PCR, run for about 7 to 11 cycles, used a sample-barcoded 5' primer plus a J-beta primer mix. TCRdb analysed the 5' RACE reads with MiXCR anew, one entry per CDR3 protein. The table includes around 650,000 distinct CDR3 sequences, around 38% detected once. A note on this clonotype: Its matching antigen is unknown.

J is TRBJ1-2 and V is TRBV27, with TRBD1 as a possible D gene (5 bases). This TCR was sampled from a man of 80 years or more in good health. Sequencing used blood. In nucleotides, the CDR3 is TGTGCCAGCAGGGGCTCCGGGGCATCCTCGGGGTATGGCTACACCTTC. Encoded protein: CASRGSGASSGYGYTF.